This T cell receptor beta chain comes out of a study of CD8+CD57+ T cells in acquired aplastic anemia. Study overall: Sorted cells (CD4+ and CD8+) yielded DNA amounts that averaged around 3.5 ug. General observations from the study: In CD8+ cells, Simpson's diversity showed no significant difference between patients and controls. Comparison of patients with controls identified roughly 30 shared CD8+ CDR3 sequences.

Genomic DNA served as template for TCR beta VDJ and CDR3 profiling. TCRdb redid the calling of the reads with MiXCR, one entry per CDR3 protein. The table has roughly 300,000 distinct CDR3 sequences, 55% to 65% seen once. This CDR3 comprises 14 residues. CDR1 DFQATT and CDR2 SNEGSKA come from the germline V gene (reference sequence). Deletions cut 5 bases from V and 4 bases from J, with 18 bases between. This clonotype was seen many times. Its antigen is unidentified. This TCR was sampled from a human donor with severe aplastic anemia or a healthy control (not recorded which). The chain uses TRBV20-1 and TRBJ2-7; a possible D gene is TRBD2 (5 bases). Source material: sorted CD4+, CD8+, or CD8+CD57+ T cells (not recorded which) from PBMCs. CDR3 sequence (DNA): TGCAGTGCTCCCGTTCACCGGGGTACTTACGAGCAGTACTTC. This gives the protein CSAPVHRGTYEQYF.